This T cell receptor beta chain is from a study of blood T cell repertoires in COVID-19. Across the whole study: Donors in the United States, Italy and Spain gave samples during acute or convalescent COVID-19. PBMCs, B-cell-depleted T cells, or T cells were the source of the cDNA or gDNA that made up the material.

In the source study's methods: Amplified reference gene primers provided the basis for estimating nucleated cell counts. Repertoires were generated with immunoSEQ multiplex PCR, while TCRdb's copy carries only in-frame clones and drops some. That table supplies the V and J calls and clone size; D and trimming were determined from the DNA. The sample shows some 200,000 clones, approximately 85% of them seen only once. The germline V and J ends were trimmed by 3 bases and 7 bases, with 12 bases remaining between them. The CDR3 has 14 residues. Germline values: CDR1 SGHTA, CDR2 FQGNSA. The sequenced material came from peripheral blood. V gene TRBV7-2 combines with J gene TRBJ2-2; possibly TRBD1 for D (5 bases). The sequence was obtained from an older woman with COVID-19, enrolled during active disease. Here the CDR3 DNA reads TGTGCCAGCAGCTTGGACAACTGGGGCGGGGAGCTGTTTTTT. Protein product: CASSLDNWGGELFF.